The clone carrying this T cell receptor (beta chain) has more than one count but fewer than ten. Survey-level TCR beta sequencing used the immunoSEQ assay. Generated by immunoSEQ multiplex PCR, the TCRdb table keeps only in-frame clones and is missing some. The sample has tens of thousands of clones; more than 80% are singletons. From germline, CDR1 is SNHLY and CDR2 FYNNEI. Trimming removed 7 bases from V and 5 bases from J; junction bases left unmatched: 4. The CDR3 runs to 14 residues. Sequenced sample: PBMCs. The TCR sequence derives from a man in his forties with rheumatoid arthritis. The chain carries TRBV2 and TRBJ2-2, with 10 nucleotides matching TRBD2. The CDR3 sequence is CASTSGRLTGELFF. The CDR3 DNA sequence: TGTGCCAGCACTAGCGGGAGACTGACCGGGGAGCTGTTTTTT.